The entry below gives a single T cell receptor beta chain sequence along with its context. Its antigen is still unknown. Measured with immunoSEQ multiplex PCR; TCRdb has only the in-frame clones, and not every one. The data hold about 61,000 clones, with 92% observed a single time. CDR3 size: 13 residues. V dropped 2 bases and J dropped 4 bases, with 8 bases sitting between them. The germline gives CDR1 MNHEY, CDR2 SMNVEV (reference sequence). The entry originates in a study of OX40 agonist ivuxolimab in advanced cancers. Background on the study: Ivuxolimab was administered intravenously to patients at 0.01 to 10 mg/kg every 2 weeks. Dose-escalation patients were diagnosed with hepatocellular carcinoma, melanoma, renal cell cancer or head and neck cancer. A male proportion of about 86% was recorded, with mean age 60 years and range roughly 20 to 90.

Findings and caveats of the study: Averaged across samples, CD8+ T cells carried more expanded clones than CD4+ did.

J is TRBJ1-1 and V is TRBV27; no clear D. This receptor was obtained from an adult with an advanced solid tumor such as melanoma, head and neck, liver or kidney cancer. The sequences come from CD4+ or CD8+ T cells sorted from blood, collected in a trial of the OX40 agonist ivuxolimab. The CDR3 loop reads CASSLGLATEAFF. CDR3 coding DNA: TGTGCCAGCAGTTTAGGGTTGGCCACTGAAGCTTTCTTT.